The 19 T cell receptor beta chains listed next were all sequenced from one sample in a study of T-cell memory formation after mild COVID-19. Via MiXCR, TCRdb re-called the 5' RACE reads, giving one row per CDR3 protein. This table has over 400,000 distinct CDR3 sequences, roughly a quarter appearing once. The specimen sequenced was PBMCs or a T cell subset sorted from them (not recorded which). These TCRs come from an adult woman who had mild COVID-19 (a few samples of this study predate the infection). Cell type and time point are not known.

This clonotype showed up just a few times. Sequence at one end of the junction differs from germline and may be a read error. The chain combines TRBV7-3 with TRBJ2-7; perhaps TRBD2 as D (5 bases). The length of the CDR3 is 12 residues. In germline, CDR1 is SGHTA, CDR2 FQGTGA. DNA of the CDR3: TGTGCCAGCAGCTTAGCCCGGGGTATTCTCCACTTC. Residues: CASSLARGILHF.

The chain uses TRBV7-3 and TRBJ2-1; 9 bases agree with TRBD1. The CDR3 runs to 14 residues. Per germline, CDR1 SGHTA and CDR2 FQGTGA. Germline trimming cut 4 bases from V and 9 bases from J; bases unmatched to any gene: 7. The CDR3 loop is CASSSGTGFGEQFF. CDR3 sequence (DNA): TGTGCCAGCAGCTCTGGGACAGGGTTCGGTGAGCAGTTCTTC. Full variable domain (rest looked up from reference TRBV7-3 and TRBJ2-1): GAGVSQTPSNKVTEKGKYVELRCDPISGHTALYWYRQSLGQGPEFLIYFQGTGAADDSGLPNDRFFAVRPEGSVSTLKIQRTERGDSAVYLCASSSGTGFGEQFFGPGTRLTVL.

This chain links TRBV10-3 with TRBJ2-5; 9 nucleotides match TRBD1. Unmatched junction bases numbered 1, after V lost 6 bases and J lost 5 bases. The CDR3 spans 12 residues. The germline gives CDR1 ENHRY, CDR2 SYGVKD. Written as DNA, the CDR3 is TGTGCCATCAGCGGACAGGGGGAGACCCAGTACTTC. As protein: CAISGQGETQYF.

The rearrangement links TRBV18 to TRBJ2-1, with D perhaps matching TRBD1 (6 bases). The germline gives CDR1 KGHSH, CDR2 LQKENI. The V and J ends lost 2 bases and 1 base respectively, with 12 bases between them. The CDR3 has 16 residues. The CDR3 coding sequence is TGTGCCAGCTCACCAATTAGGGACATATCCTACAATGAGCAGTTCTTC. Its translation is CASSPIRDISYNEQFF.

This clonotype was seen only once. The V call is TRBV20-1, the J call TRBJ2-7, with 12 bases identical to TRBD2. J was trimmed by 4 bases and V by 1 base; bases with no gene match: 5. CDR3 length: 15 amino acids. Germline V gives CDR1 DFQATT, CDR2 SNEGSKA (reference sequence). The CDR3 DNA reads as TGCAGTGCTAGAGGATTGACTAGCGGGGGTTACGAGCAGTACTTC. It encodes CSARGLTSGGYEQYF.

This clonotype was counted between two and nine times. V is TRBV29-1 and J is TRBJ2-1; the match to TRBD2 covers 9 bases. Per germline, CDR1 SQVTM and CDR2 ANQGSEA. The CDR3 is made up of 11 amino acids. The J segment lost 15 bases and the V segment lost 8 bases, leaving 11 bases of the junction unmatched. The CDR3 spells CSFTSGPSRFF. The CDR3 nucleotides are TGCAGCTTTACTAGCGGGCCTTCTCGGTTCTTC.

This clonotype has a handful of counts. CDR3 in amino acids: CSAGVTPQETQYF. The CDR3 DNA reads TGCAGTGCTGGCGTGACTCCCCAAGAGACCCAGTACTTC. V usage is TRBV20-1 and J usage is TRBJ2-5; D gene ambiguous. Trimming stripped 5 bases from V and 1 base from J, with 11 bases between. The CDR3 spans 13 residues. Germline values: CDR1 DFQATT, CDR2 SNEGSKA (reference sequence).

The chain joins TRBV20-1 to TRBJ2-5; 7 bases match TRBD1. There are 16 residues in the CDR3. Germline assignment: CDR1 DFQATT and CDR2 SNEGSKA (reference sequence). J gave up 2 bases and V 4 bases, and 13 bases lay outside the gene matches. CDR3 in amino acids: CSATPILGTVQETQYF. For the CDR3, the DNA is TGCAGTGCTACCCCCATACTAGGGACAGTTCAAGAGACCCAGTACTTC.

The chain combines TRBV11-2 with TRBJ2-1; possibly TRBD1 or TRBD2 for D (5 bases each). The CDR3 is 12 amino acids. Germline CDR1 and CDR2: SGHAT and FQNNGV. Trimming took 5 bases from V and 14 from J, leaving 16 bases between them. For the CDR3, the DNA is TGTGCCAGCAGCGGGCCGGGACCCGTCGAGTTCTTC. Translation: CASSGPGPVEFF.

This clonotype has only a few counts. The gene calls are TRBV7-6 and TRBJ2-7, with D maybe TRBD1 (7 bases). The CDR3 is 17 residues long. The germline V gene encodes CDR1 SGHVS and CDR2 FNYEAQ. V was trimmed by 5 bases and J by 4 bases, leaving 24 bases between them. The CDR3 bases are TGTGCCAGCAGCCCCCGGGGCAGGGGGAGGTTTGCGTACGAGCAGTACTTC. Protein: CASSPRGRGRFAYEQYF.

This clonotype was detected only a few times. This chain connects TRBV24-1 to TRBJ2-3; no clear D gene. The germline V and J ends were trimmed by 9 bases and 0 bases, with 12 bases remaining between them. The CDR3 runs to 14 residues. In germline, CDR1 is KGHDR, CDR2 SFDVKD. Here the CDR3 DNA reads TGTGCCACCGCTGACTGGGGAAGCACAGATACGCAGTATTTT. Translated, it gives CATADWGSTDTQYF.

The chain links TRBV12-3 or TRBV12-4 to TRBJ2-7, with D possibly called TRBD1 or TRBD2 (5 bases each). This CDR3 has 14 residues. Trimming pared 5 bases from V and 5 bases from J, leaving 16 bases between. The CDR3 protein is CASSLGTLRHEQYF. DNA for the CDR3: TGTGCCAGCAGTCTCGGGACCCTCCGCCACGAGCAGTACTTC.

This clonotype was recorded a few times. The V call is TRBV12-3 or TRBV12-4, the J call TRBJ2-5; tentatively, D is TRBD1 (5 bases). V gave up 7 bases and J gave up 1 base, with 10 bases separating them. The CDR3 is made up of 13 amino acids. The CDR3 DNA is TGTGCCAGCACCCAGACAGTCCAAGAGACCCAGTACTTC. Its protein product is CASTQTVQETQYF.

This clonotype has a handful of counts. This chain joins TRBV19 and TRBJ1-2; D is unclear. V dropped 3 bases and J dropped 2 bases, with 10 bases sitting between them. Germline CDR1 and CDR2: LNHDA and SQIVND (reference sequence). The CDR3 sequence is 14 residues long. The CDR3 here is CASSIRKGNYGYTF. DNA for the CDR3: TGTGCCAGTAGTATTCGAAAAGGGAACTATGGCTACACCTTC.

This clonotype came up once. The chain combines TRBV7-8 with TRBJ2-5; 9 bases match TRBD2. This CDR3 is built from 15 residues. Germline V CDR1 and CDR2: SGHVS, FQNEAQ. Trimming took 4 bases from V and 4 from J; bases not matched to a gene: 7. The CDR3 coding sequence is TGTGCCAGCAGCTACAGCGGGGGGAACCTAGAGACCCAGTACTTC. Protein sequence: CASSYSGGNLETQYF.

The chain employs TRBV11-3 and TRBJ2-3; 8 bases are a match to TRBD2. This CDR3 spans 16 amino acids. V shed 4 bases, J shed 1 base, and the junction held 7 bases outside the gene matches. Germline CDR1 and CDR2: SGHNT and YENEEA. CDR3 sequence (DNA): TGTGCCAGCAGCTGGGGACTAGTCCCCCGCACAGATACGCAGTATTTT. This translates into CASSWGLVPRTDTQYF.

This chain joins TRBV27 and TRBJ2-7; 10 bases map to TRBD2. Germline V gene lookup returns CDR1 MNHEY and CDR2 SMNVEV (reference sequence). The CDR3 length is 16 residues. V shed 1 base and J 3 bases; nucleotides not matched to a gene: 6. CDR3 in DNA: TGTGCCAGCAGTTTATTGGCTAGCGGGAGTGTCTACGAGCAGTACTTC. It codes for CASSLLASGSVYEQYF.

This clonotype was counted a few times. This rearrangement joins TRBV3-1 to TRBJ2-2, with D possibly being TRBD2 (6 bases). Germline values: CDR1 LGHDT, CDR2 YNNKEL (reference sequence). The length of the CDR3 is 14 residues. V was shortened by 5 bases and J by 3 bases, with 10 bases between the two germline ends. The CDR3 is CASSRAGYTGELFF. The CDR3 coding sequence is TGTGCCAGCAGCAGGGCGGGGTACACCGGGGAGCTGTTTTTT.

The chain employs TRBV10-3 and TRBJ1-4; TRBD1 agrees at 9 bases. The germline V gene has CDR1 ENHRY and CDR2 SYGVKD. This CDR3 region has 17 residues. Germline trimming cut 6 bases from V and 8 bases from J; bases unmatched to any gene: 16. This CDR3 reads CAIRITPANRGLEKLFF. The CDR3 coding sequence is TGTGCCATCAGAATCACTCCCGCAAACAGGGGGCTGGAAAAACTGTTTTTT.